The subject of this entry is one T cell receptor (beta chain). In the authors' methods: Estimates of nucleated cell counts were drawn from the amplification of reference gene primers. Some clones are missing from TCRdb's copy, which holds only in-frame ones; the method was immunoSEQ multiplex PCR. The DNA gave D and trimming, while V, J and clone size come from that table. The repertoire has over 85,000 clones, roughly 86% of them found once; the top ten carry about 10%. This sample stems from a study of blood T cell repertoires in COVID-19. At the level of the study: COVID-19 samples from acute and convalescent phases originated in the United States, Italy and Spain.

The CDR3 runs to 14 residues. CDR1 and CDR2 (germline): MNHEY, SVGAGI. The V and J ends lost 7 bases and 4 bases, in that order; junction bases with no gene match: 6. The receptor was isolated from a man aged 35 to 55 with active or convalescent COVID-19. Sequencing input: peripheral blood. V gene TRBV6-5 combines with J gene TRBJ2-5, with TRBD1 matching 10 bases. The CDR3 sequence: CASNPTGGRETQYF. CDR3 nucleotides: TGTGCCAGCAACCCGACAGGGGGCAGAGAGACCCAGTACTTC.